Shown below are 8 T cell receptor beta chains from a single sample sequenced in a study of T cells in Graves' hyperthyroidism and ophthalmopathy. Researchers amplified the TCR beta CDR3 regions from RNA transcripts. TCR CDR3 underwent first-round RT-PCR with the HTBI primer set. TCRdb used MiXCR to reprocess the multiplex PCR reads, holding one entry per CDR3 protein. The data show fewer than 500,000 distinct CDR3 sequences, roughly 14% seen once. The source material was blood. All receptors derive from a young man with Graves' ophthalmopathy.

This clonotype has just a few counts. The chain joins TRBV5-1 to TRBJ2-1; no reliable D call. V dropped 1 base and J dropped 10 bases, with 6 bases sitting between them. This CDR3 has 11 residues. The V gene's germline CDR1 is SGHRS and CDR2 YFSETQ. The CDR3 DNA reads as TGCGCCAGCAGCTTGAACATCGAGCAGTTCTTC. Translating gives CASSLNIEQFF.

There are many counts of this clonotype. The rearrangement uses TRBV6-1 and TRBJ1-2, with 11 nucleotides matching TRBD1. The germline V gene encodes CDR1 MNHNS and CDR2 SASEGT. The CDR3 covers 15 residues. With V trimmed by 5 bases and J by 7 bases, 9 bases remained unmatched. The CDR3 coding sequence is TGTGCCAGCAGTTCCTGGACAGGGGGCGCCGCTGGCTACACCTTC. This translates into CASSSWTGGAAGYTF.

The rearrangement joins TRBV19 to TRBJ2-2; 7 nucleotides agree with TRBD1. CDR1 LNHDA and CDR2 SQIVND come from the germline V gene (reference sequence). V lost 5 bases and J lost 6; bases outside the gene matches: 21. The CDR3 is made up of 19 amino acids. CDR3 in DNA: TGTGCCAGTAGTCTGGCCTCCGGGACAGCTGATTTCTACCCCGGGGAGCTGTTTTTT. It is translated as CASSLASGTADFYPGELFF.

This clonotype was seen at least ten times. The chain couples TRBV20-1 to TRBJ2-7; TRBD2 might be the D (6 bases). In germline, CDR1 is DFQATT, CDR2 SNEGSKA (reference sequence). The V and J ends lost 3 bases and 3 bases respectively, with 12 bases between them. The CDR3 loop spans 13 amino acids. The DNA of the CDR3 is TGCAGTGCTAGGCCTTTGGACTACTACGAGCAGTACTTC. This translates into CSARPLDYYEQYF.

At least ten counts were recorded for this clonotype. The V and J genes are TRBV12-3 or TRBV12-4 and TRBJ2-6; D not resolved. This CDR3 comprises 13 residues. V was clipped by 7 bases and J by 2 bases, with 6 bases between them. CDR3 sequence: CASKNTGANVLTF. The CDR3 DNA reads TGTGCCAGCAAGAACACTGGGGCCAACGTCCTGACTTTC.

This clonotype occurred many times. The V and J genes are TRBV24-1 and TRBJ2-1, with a possible D match to TRBD1 (6 bases). With 0 bases removed from V and 4 bases from J, the gap between germline ends came to 15 bases. Germline assignment: CDR1 KGHDR and CDR2 SFDVKD. This CDR3 is 17 amino acids long. The CDR3: CATSDLVKGVGYNEQFF. The CDR3 DNA follows: TGTGCCACCAGTGATTTGGTTAAGGGGGTAGGATACAATGAGCAGTTCTTC.

This chain uses TRBV3-1 with TRBJ2-3, with TRBD2 matching 8 bases. The V and J ends lost 4 bases and 2 bases, in that order; junction bases with no gene match: 5. Germline V CDR1 and CDR2: LGHDT, YNNKEL (reference sequence). This CDR3 has 15 amino acids. The CDR3 DNA reads TGTGCCAGCAGCCGCGACGGGGGGGCCACAGATACGCAGTATTTT. It encodes CASSRDGGATDTQYF.

The sample holds a few counts of this clonotype. This chain joins TRBV5-1 and TRBJ1-1; D remains unclear. Trimming removed 0 bases at V and 6 bases at J, with 15 bases between. The CDR3 is 15 residues long. Germline V gene sequence: CDR1 SGHRS, CDR2 YFSETQ. The CDR3 nucleotides read TGCGCCAGCAGCTTGGCTGGGGTTTTAGCGTCTGAAGCTTTCTTT. Its translation is CASSLAGVLASEAFF.